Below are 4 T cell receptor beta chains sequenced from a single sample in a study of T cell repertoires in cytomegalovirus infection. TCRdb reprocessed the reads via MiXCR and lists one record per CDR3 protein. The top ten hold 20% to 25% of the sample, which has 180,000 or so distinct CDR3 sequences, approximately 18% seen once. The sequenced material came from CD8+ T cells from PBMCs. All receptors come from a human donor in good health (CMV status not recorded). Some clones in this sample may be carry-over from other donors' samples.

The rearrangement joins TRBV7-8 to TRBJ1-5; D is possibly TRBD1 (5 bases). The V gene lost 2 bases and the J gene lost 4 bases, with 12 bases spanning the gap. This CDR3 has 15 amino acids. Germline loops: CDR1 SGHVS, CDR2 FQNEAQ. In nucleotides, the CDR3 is TGTGCCAGCAGCTTAAAGAGTGGGGGGAATCAGCCCCAGCATTTT. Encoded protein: CASSLKSGGNQPQHF.

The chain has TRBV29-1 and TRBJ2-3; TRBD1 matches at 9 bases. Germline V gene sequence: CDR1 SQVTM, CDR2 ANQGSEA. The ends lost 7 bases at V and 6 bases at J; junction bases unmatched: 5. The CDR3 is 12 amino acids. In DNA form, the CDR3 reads TGCAGCGCACAGGGGGCAAGGGATACGCAGTATTTT. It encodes CSAQGARDTQYF.

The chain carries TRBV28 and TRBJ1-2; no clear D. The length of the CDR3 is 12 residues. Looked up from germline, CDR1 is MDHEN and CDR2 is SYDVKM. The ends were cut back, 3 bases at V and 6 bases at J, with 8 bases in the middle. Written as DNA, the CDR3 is TGTGCCAGCAGTTTCTTTGGGGATGGCTACACCTTC. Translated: CASSFFGDGYTF.

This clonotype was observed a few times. The CDR3 spells CASSPGGPFNEQFF. CDR3 nucleotides: TGTGCCAGCAGTCCCGGGGGGCCCTTCAATGAGCAGTTCTTC. The V and J genes are TRBV25-1 and TRBJ2-1, with a tentative D call TRBD2 (7 bases). This CDR3 has 14 amino acids. The germline V gene encodes CDR1 MGHDK and CDR2 SYGVNS. Trimming removed 5 bases from V and 6 bases from J, with 14 bases in between.